The T cell receptor beta chain under discussion was sequenced for a study of early T cells in non-severe SARS-CoV-2 infection. Study context: Unsorted whole blood bulk RNA was sequenced, with unpaired chains.

This clonotype came up many times. V gave up 5 bases and J gave up 1 base, with 14 bases separating them. Germline lookup yields CDR1 DFQATT and CDR2 SNEGSKA (reference sequence). The CDR3 has 14 amino acids. In TCRdb, the 5' RACE reads were re-called with MiXCR into one record per CDR3 protein. The table lists approximately 70,000 distinct CDR3 sequences, approximately 12% of them singletons. The source material was whole blood. The chain couples TRBV20-1 to TRBJ1-1, with D tentatively TRBD1 (5 bases). This clonotype originated in an adult who was a healthcare worker with PCR-confirmed SARS-CoV-2 infection or an uninfected control (not recorded which). The CDR3 coding sequence is TGCAGTGCTGCCAGGGTGTTTGGGAACACTGAAGCTTTCTTT. Translating gives CSAARVFGNTEAFF.